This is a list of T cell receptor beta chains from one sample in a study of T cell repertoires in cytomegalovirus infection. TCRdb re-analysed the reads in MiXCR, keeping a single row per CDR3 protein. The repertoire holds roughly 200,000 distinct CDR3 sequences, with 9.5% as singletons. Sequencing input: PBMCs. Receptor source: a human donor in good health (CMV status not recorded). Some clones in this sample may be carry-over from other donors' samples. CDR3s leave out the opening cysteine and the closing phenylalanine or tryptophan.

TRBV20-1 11 SAVRGMNTEAF
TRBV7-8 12 ASSPDRGLGTQY
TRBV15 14 ATSRDGGGIRETQY
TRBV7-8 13 ASSLGGAANTEAF
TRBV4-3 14 ASSQGFSGTSYEQY
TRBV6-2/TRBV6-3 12 ASRSPGNYGELF
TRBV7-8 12 ASSLAGATYEQY
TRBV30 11 AWSQGSDSPLH
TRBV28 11 ASSEDRGYGYT
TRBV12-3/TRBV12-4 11 GDANGGQETQY
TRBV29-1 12 SVVRDRGLETQY
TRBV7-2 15 ASSLRGKGADTGELF
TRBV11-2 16 ASSPWGVAGAETGELF
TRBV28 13 ASRPQTGGSYEQY
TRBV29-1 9 SVFADNEQF
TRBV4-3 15 ASSPRTSGTTPETQY
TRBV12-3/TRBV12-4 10 ASSLVGDEQY
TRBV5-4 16 ASSLEGRGIGGANVLT
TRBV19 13 ASSSGREKSSPLH
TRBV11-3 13 ASSSGTGSADTQY
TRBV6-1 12 ASRQGVAKNIQY
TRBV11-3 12 ASSLDPGDNEQF
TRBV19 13 ASSRDRGNYNEQF